This TCR beta chain was captured in a study of blood T cell repertoires in COVID-19. Study context: There were acute and convalescent COVID-19 samples, and they came from the United States, Italy and Spain. T cells, B-cell-depleted T cells, or PBMCs provided the cDNA or gDNA that served as material.

This CDR3 is 13 amino acids long. Germline V gene data show CDR1 as MNHEY and CDR2 as SVGAGI. V shed 6 bases and J shed 4 bases, with 12 bases lying between them. In the study's own analysis: Amplifying reference gene primers gave estimates of nucleated cell counts. TCRdb's copy holds only in-frame clones and misses some; the assay was immunoSEQ multiplex PCR. The D gene and trimming were derived from the DNA, and the V and J assignments and clone size from that table. The sample holds over 100,000 clones, more than 85% seen once. The sequenced sample consisted of peripheral blood. The chain carries TRBV6-5 and TRBJ1-1; D is ambiguous. The sequence came from a human donor with acute or convalescent COVID-19. The donor label of this sample is uncertain. CDR3 protein: CASRRAVGTEAFF. The CDR3 DNA reads as TGTGCCAGCAGACGAGCTGTCGGCACTGAAGCTTTCTTT.